The 14 T cell receptor beta chains in this list originate from one sample, sequenced in a study of cytomegalovirus exposure and HLA in healthy donors. PCR involved 60 Vbeta and 13 Jbeta primers. Some clones are missing from TCRdb's copy, which holds only in-frame ones; the method was immunoSEQ multiplex PCR. The sample has around 180,000 clones; 85% are singletons. Specimen: PBMCs. Receptors were obtained from a boy between 2 and 10 years old in good health and CMV-seronegative.

The chain joins TRBV6-6 to TRBJ1-1, with D hard to call. Germline V CDR1 and CDR2: MNHNY, SVGAGI (reference sequence). The CDR3 spans 13 residues. V was clipped by 5 bases and J by 0 bases, with 7 bases between them. The CDR3 nucleotides are TGTGCCAGCAGTCTTAAATTGAACACTGAAGCTTTCTTT. Translated, it gives CASSLKLNTEAFF.

The count of this clone is one. This chain uses TRBV6-4 with TRBJ1-1, with D unclear. V was shortened by 10 bases and J by 4 bases, with 10 bases between the two germline ends. The CDR3 runs to 11 residues. Germline V gene sequence: CDR1 MRHNA, CDR2 SNTAGT. CDR3 region: CATRRGTEAFF. The CDR3 DNA reads TGTGCCACTCGCCGGGGCACTGAAGCTTTCTTT.

The V and J genes are TRBV11-2 and TRBJ2-7; weak D call: TRBD1 (5 bases). The germline CDR1 and CDR2 sequences are SGHAT and FQNNGV. This CDR3 comprises 14 residues. The V end was cut by 3 bases, the J end by 2 bases, with 11 bases between. The CDR3 spells CASSFRGPAYEQYF. In nucleotides, the CDR3 is TGTGCCAGCAGCTTTAGGGGCCCTGCCTACGAGCAGTACTTC.

In this sample, this clone turned up once. Other DNA sequences within the sample encode an identical CDR3. The CDR3 protein is CASSESGQGSKQYF. The CDR3 coding sequence is TGCGCCAGCAGTGAGTCGGGACAGGGCTCTAAGCAGTACTTC. The chain couples TRBV10-2 to TRBJ2-7, with 9 bases aligning to TRBD1. V lost 0 bases, J lost 8 bases, and 5 bases stayed unmatched. The CDR3 sequence is 14 residues long. Germline CDR1 is WSHSY and CDR2 is SAAADI.

The chain links TRBV11-2 to TRBJ2-5; perhaps TRBD2 as D (5 bases). Germline V gene lookup returns CDR1 SGHAT and CDR2 FQNNGV. Trimming pared 4 bases from V and 4 bases from J, leaving 13 bases between. The CDR3 contains 14 residues. Here the CDR3 DNA reads TGTGCCAGCAGCTCAAAACCGGGGAGAGAGACCCAGTACTTC. Translation gives CASSSKPGRETQYF.

The gene calls are TRBV27 and TRBJ2-5, with D unresolved. The CDR3 is made up of 15 amino acids. Germline lookup yields CDR1 MNHEY and CDR2 SMNVEV (reference sequence). V was clipped by 5 bases and J by 4 bases, with 17 bases between them. Written as DNA, the CDR3 is TGTGCCAGCAGTACCCAAAGGTTGGGCCCAGAGACCCAGTACTTC. It codes for CASSTQRLGPETQYF.

The CDR3, as DNA: TGTGCCAGCAGCCATCCCCGGGACAGGGGGCGTAACACTGAAGCTTTCTTT. Its protein is CASSHPRDRGRNTEAFF. The chain couples TRBV14 to TRBJ1-1; 12 bases are shared with TRBD1. Germline CDR1 reads SGHDN; CDR2 reads FVKESK. V dropped 3 bases and J dropped 2; count of bases not matched to a gene: 7. The CDR3 is 17 amino acids.

This clone was counted a few times. The CDR3, as DNA: TGTGCCAGCAGCTTTTTATCAGATACGCAGTATTTT. Protein: CASSFLSDTQYF. The rearrangement links TRBV7-6 to TRBJ2-3; no definite D call. Between the trimmed V and J ends, which lost 3 bases and 4 bases, there was a span of 5 bases. Per germline, CDR1 SGHVS and CDR2 FNYEAQ. The CDR3 has 12 amino acids. The complete variable domain, with remaining parts taken from reference TRBV7-6 and TRBJ2-3, reads GAGVSQSPRYKVTKRGQDVALRCDPISGHVSLYWYRQALGQGPEFLTYFNYEAQQDKSGLPNDRFSAERPEGSISTLTIQRTEQRDSAMYRCASSFLSDTQYFGPGTRLTVL.

The sample holds a few counts of this clone. This rearrangement joins TRBV5-1 to TRBJ1-1; D is ambiguous. This CDR3 contains 16 residues. The ends were cut back, 4 bases at V and 1 base at J, with 17 bases in the middle. Germline loops: CDR1 SGHRS, CDR2 YFSETQ. In nucleotides, the CDR3 is TGCGCCAGCAGCAAAAATACCGGGGATTCGAACACTGAAGCTTTCTTT. Protein: CASSKNTGDSNTEAFF.

The chain combines TRBV19 with TRBJ2-2; 8 bases line up with TRBD1. Germline V gene sequence: CDR1 LNHDA, CDR2 SQIVND (reference sequence). The CDR3 length is 15 residues. V shed 7 bases and J 5 bases; nucleotides not matched to a gene: 9. CDR3 DNA: TGTGCCAGTATCGCGGGGCAGGGGGCGACCGGGGAGCTGTTTTTT. This codes for CASIAGQGATGELFF.

This sequence joins TRBV28 and TRBJ2-7; 8 bases line up with TRBD2. V lost 6 bases to trimming and J lost 9 bases; unmatched junction nucleotides: 13. This CDR3 is 14 amino acids long. The germline gives CDR1 MDHEN, CDR2 SYDVKM. The CDR3 region has the DNA TGTGCCAGCAGGGACGGGGGGGCCAAGTTCGCGCAGTACGTC. Translating it yields CASRDGGAKFAQYV.

This clone was found a few times. Here the CDR3 reads CASSHGGSSNQPQHF. In DNA, the CDR3 is TGTGCCAGCAGTCACGGGGGGTCTTCCAATCAGCCCCAGCATTTT. The chain carries TRBV2 and TRBJ1-5; D possibly corresponds to TRBD1 (5 bases). The V end lost 5 bases, the J end lost 3 bases, and 14 bases lay between the germline ends. The CDR3 is 15 amino acids. The germline gives CDR1 SNHLY, CDR2 FYNNEI.

V is TRBV15 and J is TRBJ2-5, with 11 bases matching TRBD1. The closer fit of TRBJ2-7 to the DNA end suggests the J call may be wrong. Germline-derived CDR1 and CDR2 are LNHNV and YYDKDF (reference sequence). This CDR3 comprises 14 residues. The CDR3 spells CATSKGTGGYEQYF. The DNA of the CDR3 is TGTGCCACCAGCAAAGGGACAGGGGGCTACGAGCAGTACTTC.

This chain connects TRBV2 to TRBJ2-3; 7 nucleotides align to TRBD2. CDR3 size: 12 residues. Germline CDR1 is SNHLY and CDR2 is FYNNEI. V shed 6 bases and J 6 bases; nucleotides not matched to a gene: 3. This CDR3 reads CASRGGEDTQYF. CDR3 in DNA: TGTGCCAGCAGGGGGGGGGAGGATACGCAGTATTTT.